This TCR beta chain was recovered during a study of a mutant IDH1 vaccine in newly diagnosed glioma (dated by TCRdb to the early 2020s). Regarding the research as a whole: Eight vaccinations were administered to patients in weeks 1, 3, 5, 7, 11, 15, 19 and 23, corresponding to visits V03 through V10. Vaccination began 4-6 weeks after radiotherapy alone, or alongside temozolomide cycles in the chemotherapy-containing groups. Of the approximately 29 treated patients, around 60% were male and approximately 40% were female, and a mean age of roughly 40 years was recorded. Prior to enrollment, patients had been given standard therapy consisting of radiotherapy alone, temozolomide alone, or radiochemotherapy with temozolomide, with the combination given to most patients. Peripheral blood samples were drawn at six visits, namely V03 (baseline), V05, V07, V10, V12 and V13. For exploratory analyses, 25 to 30 treated patients had longitudinal TCRB deep sequencing done wherever samples were available. The research as a whole found: Across multiple MHC alleles, vaccine-induced immune responses were seen in more than 90% of patients. Changes in the top peripheral T cell clonotypes picked up by TCRB sequencing did not appear to be linked to pseudoprogression. PBMC samples for TCRB deep sequencing were selected based on availability. The authors stated that sample limitations prevented analyses of patient blood samples from being reproduced.

With regard to this clone: What this receptor recognizes is not known. Base qualities are missing; no much larger clone stands one base away.

Sample time point, as interpreted from the label and publication: week 23, last vaccination. Each vaccine dose, consisting of 300 ug of a 20-mer mutant IDH1 peptide in Montanide, was administered subcutaneously with topical imiquimod. Donors had newly diagnosed WHO grade 3 or 4 IDH1-mutant astrocytomas with loss of nuclear ATRX. The samples were drawn from NOA16, a multicentre, single-arm, open-label phase I trial in Germany that tested a mutant IDH1 peptide vaccine in humans for the first time. Genomic DNA for TCRB sequencing was extracted from EDTA blood using the DNeasy Blood and Tissue Kit. Library creation used the immunoSEQ multiplex PCR assay. Rearranged TCR beta chain sequences were amplified using the hsTCRB Kit according to the manufacturer's protocol. TCRB libraries were sequenced on an Illumina MiSeq. As for how the authors treated the data: The proprietary platform of the kit vendor was used for demultiplexing, trimming and gene mapping. What TCRdb holds here is the immuneACCESS table cut down to in-frame rearrangements. Part of the clones is not present; checked against another copy, under half of the missing clones reflect an unresolved V gene, and the others are unexplained. The D gene and trimming were derived from the DNA, and the V and J assignments and clone size from that table. Across this sample there are tens of thousands of clones, with 80% to 85% seen only once. Together, the top ten hold around 8.4% of the sample.

According to the germline V gene, CDR1 reads MGHDK and CDR2 reads SYGVNS. Trimming accounts for 2 bases at V and 3 bases at J, while the number of junction bases matched to no gene is 4. The CDR3 has 14 amino acids, counting the end cysteine and phenylalanine. The retained sequence is limited to the CDR3, 42 bases, with the frame set at the first base. The rearrangement joined TRBV25-1 to TRBJ2-7; 7 middle bases align to TRBD2. The clonotype was recovered from a middle-aged woman with glioma. Some clones in this sample may be carry-over from other donors' samples. Sequences were derived from PBMCs, sampled from a glioma patient whose treatment included an IDH1 peptide vaccine. CDR3 sequence: CASSEQGEGYEQYF. The DNA is TGTGCCAGCAGTGAACAAGGGGAGGGCTACGAGCAGTACTTC.